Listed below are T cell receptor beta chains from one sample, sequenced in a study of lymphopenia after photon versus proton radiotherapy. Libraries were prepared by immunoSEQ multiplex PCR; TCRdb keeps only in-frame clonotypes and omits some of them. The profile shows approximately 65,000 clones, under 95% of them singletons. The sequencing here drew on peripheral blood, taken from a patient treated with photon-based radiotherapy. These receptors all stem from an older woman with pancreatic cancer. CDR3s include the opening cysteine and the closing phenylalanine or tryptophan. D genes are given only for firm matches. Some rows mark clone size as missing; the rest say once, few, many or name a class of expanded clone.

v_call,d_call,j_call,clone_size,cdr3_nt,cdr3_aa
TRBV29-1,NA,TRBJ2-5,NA,TGCAGCGTTGAAAGACCCCAAGAGACCCAGTACTTC,CSVERPQETQYF
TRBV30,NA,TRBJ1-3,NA,TGTGCCTGTTCGCTAACCGGGGCCCGAAACACCATATATTTT,CACSLTGARNTIYF
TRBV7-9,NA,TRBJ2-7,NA,TGTGCCAGCAGCTCAGGGTTGAACACCTACGAGCAGTACTTC,CASSSGLNTYEQYF
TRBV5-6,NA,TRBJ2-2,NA,TGTGCCAGCAGACACCTGCGGACAGACCCCCGGAACACCGGGGAGCTGTTTTTT,CASRHLRTDPRNTGELFF
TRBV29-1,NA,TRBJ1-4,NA,TGCAGCGCCCAAGTTGGGGAAAAACTGTTTTTT,CSAQVGEKLFF
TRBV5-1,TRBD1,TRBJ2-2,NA,TGCGCCAGCAGCACAGCGGACAGGGGGGACACCGGGGAGCTGTTTTTT,CASSTADRGDTGELFF
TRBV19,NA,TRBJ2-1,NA,TGTGCCAGTAGCACAGGGTACAATGAGCAGTTCTTC,CASSTGYNEQFF
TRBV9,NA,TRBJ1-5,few,TGTGCCAGCGGGGGCAATCAGCCCCAGCATTTT,CASGGNQPQHF
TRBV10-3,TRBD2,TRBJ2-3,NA,TGTGCCATCAGTTCCTCGGGGGGGGTCCCCGGGGCAGATACGCAGTATTTT,CAISSSGGVPGADTQYF
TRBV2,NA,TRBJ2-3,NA,TGTGCCAGCACCTATACGGTCACAGATACGCAGTATTTT,CASTYTVTDTQYF
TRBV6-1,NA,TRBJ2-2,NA,TGTGCCAGCAGTGAAGCGCTTGGCAGAAACACCGGGGAGCTGTTTTTT,CASSEALGRNTGELFF
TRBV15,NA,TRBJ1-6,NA,TGTGCCACCAGCAGACCCCGGGCCCCCAATTCACCCCTCCACTTT,CATSRPRAPNSPLHF
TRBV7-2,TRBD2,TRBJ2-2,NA,TGTGCCAGCAGCTTAAACTTAGCGGGAGTATCCGGGGAGCTGTTTTTT,CASSLNLAGVSGELFF
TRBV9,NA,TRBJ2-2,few,TGTGCCAGCAGCGTACGTTTGGACCCTGGGACCGGGGAGCTGTTTTTT,CASSVRLDPGTGELFF
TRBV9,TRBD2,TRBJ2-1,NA,TGTGCCAGCAGCGCCCCGCGGCTAGCGGTGAGAGAGGCTGAGCAGTTCTTC,CASSAPRLAVREAEQFF
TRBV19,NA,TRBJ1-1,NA,TGTGCCAGTAGGAAGTCAGGGCGGATGAACACTGAAGCTTTCTTT,CASRKSGRMNTEAFF
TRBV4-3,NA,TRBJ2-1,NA,TGCGCCAGCAGCCAAAACAAGGGTTCCCTGAGTGAGCAGTTCTTC,CASSQNKGSLSEQFF
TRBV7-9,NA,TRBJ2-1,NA,TGTGCCAGCAGCGCAGACGGAGACAATGAGCAGTTCTTC,CASSADGDNEQFF
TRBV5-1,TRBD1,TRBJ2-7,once,TGCGCCAGCAGCTCCGGGACAGGAAATCCCTACGAGCAGTACTTC,CASSSGTGNPYEQYF
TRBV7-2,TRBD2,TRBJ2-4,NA,TGTGCCAGCGGGGGAGGGGCCATTCAGTACTTC,CASGGGAIQYF
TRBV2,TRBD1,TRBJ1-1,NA,TGTGCCAGCAGTGTAGAAGGGGGCGTTGGTACTGAAGCTTTCTTT,CASSVEGGVGTEAFF
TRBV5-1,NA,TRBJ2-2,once,TGCGCCAGCAGCTTGGACACCGGGGAGCTGTTTTTT,CASSLDTGELFF
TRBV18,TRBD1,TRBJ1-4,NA,TGTGCCAGCTCCACCGGGACAGGGAAGAATACTAATGAAAAACTGTTTTTT,CASSTGTGKNTNEKLFF
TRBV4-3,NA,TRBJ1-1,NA,TGCGCCAGCAGCCTCGAGGCGGAGCTGAACACTGAAGCTTTCTTT,CASSLEAELNTEAFF
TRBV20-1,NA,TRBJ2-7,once,TGCAGTGCTAGAGACGACTGGGAGCAGTACTTC,CSARDDWEQYF
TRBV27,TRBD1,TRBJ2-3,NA,TGTGCCAGCAGTCTCAGACAGGGGGGTAGCACAGATACGCAGTATTTT,CASSLRQGGSTDTQYF
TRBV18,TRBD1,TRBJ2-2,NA,TGTGCCAGCTCACCACCGGGACAGACGAACACCGGGGAGCTGTTTTTT,CASSPPGQTNTGELFF
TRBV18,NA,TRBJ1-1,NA,TGTGCCAGCTCACCAGTCTCGGGCACTGAAGCTTTCTTT,CASSPVSGTEAFF
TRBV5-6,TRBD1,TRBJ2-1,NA,TGTGCCAGCAGCTATGTAGACAGGGTCCATGAGCAGTTCTTC,CASSYVDRVHEQFF
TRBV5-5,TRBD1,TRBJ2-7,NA,TGTGCCAGCAGCTCACAGGGGGCTAGCTACGAGCAGTACTTC,CASSSQGASYEQYF
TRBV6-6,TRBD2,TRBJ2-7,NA,TGTGCCAGCAGTCCGTCGGGACTACTCTACGAGCAGTACTTC,CASSPSGLLYEQYF
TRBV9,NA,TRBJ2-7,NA,TGTGCCAGCAGCGTAGGAGGAACCTCAACCTACGAGCAGTACTTC,CASSVGGTSTYEQYF
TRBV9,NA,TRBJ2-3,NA,TGTGCCAGCAGCCCCCCGGTGTCAGATACGCAGTATTTT,CASSPPVSDTQYF
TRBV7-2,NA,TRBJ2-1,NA,TGTGCCAGCAGCCCCCGACAACTTTACAATGAGCAGTTCTTC,CASSPRQLYNEQFF
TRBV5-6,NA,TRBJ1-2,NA,TGTGCCAGCAGCTTCGACGGAGCTAACTATGGCTACACCTTC,CASSFDGANYGYTF